The 16 T cell receptor beta chains below all came from one sample that was sequenced in a study of neurological immune-mediated disorders. TCRdb analysed the 5' RACE reads with MiXCR anew, one entry per CDR3 protein. The sample has tens of thousands of distinct CDR3 sequences, 10% seen once. The material sequenced was PBMCs. The receptors were sampled from a woman aged 40-49 years with HTLV-1-associated myelopathy (HAM/TSP).

In its sample, this clonotype was seen many times. The V and J genes are TRBV12-3 or TRBV12-4 and TRBJ1-4, with D maybe TRBD1 (6 bases). Deletions cut 6 bases from V and 2 bases from J, with 10 bases between. The CDR3 totals 14 residues. The CDR3: CASRSQGTNEKLFF. CDR3 coding DNA: TGTGCCAGCAGGTCACAGGGCACTAATGAAAAACTGTTTTTT.

In this sample, this clonotype turned up a few times. V is TRBV5-1 and J is TRBJ2-2; D call uncertain. The V gene lost 0 bases and the J gene lost 1 base, with 10 bases spanning the gap. CDR3 length: 16 residues. CDR1 SGHRS and CDR2 YFSETQ come from the germline V gene. CDR3 bases: TGCGCCAGCAGCTTGGCCTACCGAAAGAACACCGGGGAGCTGTTTTTT. Its protein is CASSLAYRKNTGELFF.

This clonotype was recorded at least ten times. CDR3 protein: CASSSLRGAEQYF. CDR3 nucleotides: TGTGCCAGCAGCTCCCTCCGGGGGGCCGAGCAGTACTTC. The chain links TRBV7-6 to TRBJ2-7; D perhaps matches TRBD2 (7 bases). The CDR3 contains 13 residues. V gave up 4 bases and J gave up 6 bases, with 13 bases separating them. Germline values: CDR1 SGHVS, CDR2 FNYEAQ.

This clonotype was seen ten or more times. The chain is built from TRBV4-1 and TRBJ1-2; TRBD1 matches at 8 bases. V trimming: 1 base; J trimming: 6 bases; junction bases outside the gene matches: 7. This CDR3 is built from 15 residues. Germline V gene sequence: CDR1 MGHRA, CDR2 YSYEKL. CDR3 DNA sequence: TGCGCCAGCAGCCAAGGGACAGGGAGTGCTCATGGCTACACCTTC. Its protein is CASSQGTGSAHGYTF.

The sample holds a few counts of this clonotype. The rearrangement links TRBV29-1 to TRBJ1-2; D call uncertain. This CDR3 contains 11 residues. The V gene lost 2 bases and the J gene lost 6 bases, with 7 bases spanning the gap. The germline V gene encodes CDR1 SQVTM and CDR2 ANQGSEA. CDR3 sequence reads: CSVEWGNGYTF. Here the CDR3 DNA reads TGCAGCGTTGAATGGGGAAATGGCTACACCTTC.

This clonotype was counted ten times or more. This chain uses TRBV20-1 with TRBJ2-1; 8 positions match TRBD2. V was pared by 4 bases and J by 10 bases, with 12 bases of the junction left unmatched. The germline CDR1 and CDR2 sequences are DFQATT and SNEGSKA (reference sequence). The CDR3 consists of 14 residues. The CDR3 region has the DNA TGCAGTGCTACACGACTCAGCGGGGGTTGGGAGCAGTTCTTC. Protein product: CSATRLSGGWEQFF.

This clonotype has at least ten counts. The rearrangement joins TRBV5-1 to TRBJ2-2, with 7 bases matching TRBD2. The CDR3 covers 15 residues. Germline loops: CDR1 SGHRS, CDR2 YFSETQ. The J segment lost 6 bases and the V segment lost 2 bases, leaving 7 bases of the junction unmatched. DNA of the CDR3: TGCGCCAGCAGCTTAAACCCGACTAGCCCCGGGGAGCTGTTTTTT. Translated, it gives CASSLNPTSPGELFF.

This clonotype appeared many times. This chain joins TRBV4-1 and TRBJ1-4; the match to TRBD1 covers 10 bases. V trimming: 0 bases; J trimming: 7 bases; junction bases outside the gene matches: 2. This CDR3 has 15 amino acids. In germline, CDR1 is MGHRA, CDR2 YSYEKL. The CDR3 nucleotides read TGCGCCAGCAGCCAAGACGGACAGGGGGGTGAAAAACTGTTTTTT. This encodes CASSQDGQGGEKLFF.

This clonotype has ten or more counts. The gene calls are TRBV30 and TRBJ1-2; TRBD1 might be the D (5 bases). The V gene lost 5 bases and the J gene lost 2 bases, with 15 bases spanning the gap. The CDR3 loop spans 14 amino acids. CDR1 and CDR2 from the germline V gene are GTSNPN and SVGIG (reference sequence). The CDR3 loop is CAWSRGDRNYGYTF. CDR3 nucleotides: TGTGCCTGGTCGCGGGGCGACAGAAACTATGGCTACACCTTC.

This clonotype was seen at least ten times. The V call is TRBV12-3 or TRBV12-4, the J call TRBJ2-3; TRBD2 aligns across 9 bases. This CDR3 is 11 amino acids long. After removal of 3 bases from V and 12 bases from J, the junction contained 1 base not matched to a gene. The CDR3 protein is CASSLGTSQYF. CDR3 in DNA: TGTGCCAGCAGTTTGGGGACTAGCCAGTATTTT.

This clonotype has ten or more counts. The J gene is TRBJ1-5, the V gene TRBV20-1; D unresolved. Between the trimmed V and J ends, which lost 0 bases and 2 bases, there was a span of 14 bases. The germline CDR1 and CDR2 sequences are DFQATT and SNEGSKA (reference sequence). This CDR3 region has 16 residues. CDR3 loop: CSARDLFFGGNQPQHF. In DNA, the CDR3 is TGCAGTGCTAGAGATTTGTTCTTCGGGGGCAATCAGCCCCAGCATTTT.

This clonotype was found many times. J is TRBJ2-1 and V is TRBV5-1; D may correspond to TRBD1 or TRBD2 (5 bases each). The CDR3 has 14 amino acids. CDR1 is SGHRS and CDR2 is YFSETQ in the germline V gene. V was cut by 4 bases and J by 5 bases, with 13 bases left in between. The CDR3 here is CASSPRAGHNEQFF. The CDR3 DNA sequence: TGCGCCAGCAGCCCGCGGGCAGGGCACAATGAGCAGTTCTTC.

This chain connects TRBV20-1 to TRBJ2-5; 11 nucleotides agree with TRBD2. The CDR3 sequence is 14 residues long. V shed 4 bases and J 3 bases; nucleotides not matched to a gene: 4. Germline V lookup: CDR1 DFQATT, CDR2 SNEGSKA (reference sequence). The CDR3 sequence is CSAILAGGKETQYF. The CDR3 region has the DNA TGCAGTGCTATTCTAGCGGGGGGTAAAGAGACCCAGTACTTC.

This clonotype appeared many times. The chain combines TRBV20-1 with TRBJ2-3; 9 bases are a match to TRBD2. The germline gives CDR1 DFQATT, CDR2 SNEGSKA (reference sequence). Trimming removed 6 bases from V and 3 bases from J; junction bases left unmatched: 22. The CDR3 loop spans 19 amino acids. The CDR3 loop is CSAAAGGGGGGALTDTQYF. The CDR3 nucleotides are TGCAGTGCAGCCGCTGGGGGAGGAGGCGGGGGGGCGTTGACAGATACGCAGTATTTT.

Ten or more counts support this clonotype. V is TRBV6-1 and J is TRBJ1-1; weak D call: TRBD1 (6 bases). Germline V gives CDR1 MNHNS, CDR2 SASEGT. The CDR3 has 14 residues. Trimming shortened V by 6 bases and J by 13 bases, and 24 bases separated the two germline ends. CDR3 region: CASSSGQPPLKVFF. In nucleotides, the CDR3 is TGTGCCAGCAGCTCCGGACAGCCCCCTTTGAAAGTTTTCTTT.

This clonotype was picked up many times. This chain uses TRBV9 with TRBJ2-7; no clear D gene. The germline V and J ends were trimmed by 3 bases and 7 bases, with 14 bases remaining between them. Germline CDR1 reads SGDLS; CDR2 reads YYNGEE. CDR3 length equals 13 residues. CDR3 region: CASSDGPLQEQYF. For the CDR3, the DNA is TGTGCCAGCAGCGACGGGCCCCTCCAAGAGCAGTACTTC.